The sequence of this TCR beta chain was determined in a study of blood T cell repertoires in COVID-19. Original processing methods: Reference gene primer amplification gave nucleated cell count estimates. Only in-frame clones appear in the TCRdb table, and some are missing; sequencing was by immunoSEQ multiplex PCR. V and J calls and clone size are given by that table; D and trimming were obtained from the DNA. The repertoire holds roughly 20,000 clones, over 80% seen once, with about 8% in the top ten. V lost 0 bases to trimming and J lost 3 bases; unmatched junction nucleotides: 6. CDR1 SGDLS and CDR2 YYNGEE come from the germline V gene. The CDR3 covers 15 residues.

Sequencing was done on a sample of peripheral blood. The receptor was isolated from a human donor in a cohort sampled during active COVID-19. The donor label of this sample is uncertain. The rearrangement uses TRBV9 and TRBJ2-7, with 7 bases that match TRBD1. Here the CDR3 DNA reads TGTGCCAGCAGCGTAGCGGGGACAGCGAGCTACGAGCAGTACTTC. It translates to CASSVAGTASYEQYF.